Below, one TCR beta chain is given with its context. Its antigen is unidentified. These data originate in a study of cytomegalovirus exposure and HLA in healthy donors. Broader study findings: For cytomegalovirus status, the classifier reportedly gave diagnoses with high specificity and sensitivity. Most sequenced TCRs were rare (though some public TCRs occurred in many donors).

With 2 bases removed from V and 4 bases from J, the gap between germline ends came to 15 bases. Germline CDR1 SGHDT, CDR2 YYEEEE. The CDR3 contains 15 residues. Clones were sequenced by immunoSEQ multiplex PCR, and TCRdb holds only the in-frame ones, with some missing. The table lists about 360,000 clones, 80% to 90% of them singletons. Donors were drawn from the approximately 120-subject validation cohort, separate from the roughly 700-subject first cohort. The specimen was PBMCs. The source of this sequence is a woman under 30 in good health and CMV-seronegative. The rearrangement uses TRBV5-6 and TRBJ1-1; D is possibly TRBD1 (6 bases). DNA of the CDR3: TGTGCCAGCAGCTTACATACAGGGATTCGCACTGAAGCTTTCTTT. This gives the protein CASSLHTGIRTEAFF.